Shown below are 16 T cell receptor beta chains from a single sample sequenced in a study of cytomegalovirus exposure and HLA in healthy donors. With 60 Vbeta and 13 Jbeta primers, the PCR was carried out. Sequencing was performed with immunoSEQ multiplex PCR; in TCRdb, only in-frame clones are kept and a portion is missing. This sample's table reports tens of thousands of clones. The sample was PBMCs. The receptors were sampled from a woman aged 40-49 years in good health and CMV-seropositive.

The chain uses TRBV19 and TRBJ2-7; 8 nucleotides agree with TRBD2. The CDR3 loop spans 17 amino acids. Germline V lookup: CDR1 LNHDA, CDR2 SQIVND (reference sequence). Trimming cost V 6 bases and J 1 base; bases outside gene matches: 14. CDR3 DNA sequence: TGTGCCAGTAGGGACGCGGGAGTCGGGGGGGGATCCTACGAGCAGTACTTC. Protein product: CASRDAGVGGGSYEQYF.

The CDR3 spells CAISESGTTDTQYF. The CDR3 region has the DNA TGTGCCATCAGTGAGTCAGGGACAACAGATACGCAGTATTTT. The V and J genes are TRBV10-3 and TRBJ2-3, with TRBD1 as a possible D gene (6 bases). Trimming took off 0 bases at V and 3 bases at J, with 7 bases between the two ends. Germline lookup yields CDR1 ENHRY and CDR2 SYGVKD. The CDR3 sequence is 14 residues long.

The chain couples TRBV5-6 to TRBJ2-7; D perhaps matches TRBD1 (6 bases). The germline V gene has CDR1 SGHDT and CDR2 YYEEEE. V was trimmed by 2 bases and J by 6 bases, leaving 12 bases between them. This CDR3 spans 13 amino acids. The CDR3 DNA reads TGTGCCAGCAGCTTACTCACAGGGTTCGAGCAGTACTTC. Protein sequence: CASSLLTGFEQYF.

The rearrangement joins TRBV5-1 to TRBJ2-5; the D gene is possibly TRBD2 (5 bases). The end of the DNA is better explained by TRBJ2-7, so the J call may be wrong. The CDR3 is 14 residues long. The germline V gene has CDR1 SGHRS and CDR2 YFSETQ. The CDR3: CASSLDGNTYEQYF. In DNA form, the CDR3 reads TGCGCCAGCAGCTTGGACGGGAACACCTACGAGCAGTACTTC.

J is TRBJ1-2 and V is TRBV5-6; D is unresolved. Germline values: CDR1 SGHDT, CDR2 YYEEEE. V lost 0 bases and J lost 4, with 13 bases in between. This CDR3 has 15 amino acids. CDR3 coding DNA: TGTGCCAGCAGCTTGGTAGGACCCCTAGCCTATGGCTACACCTTC. This codes for CASSLVGPLAYGYTF.

The J gene is TRBJ1-3, the V gene TRBV5-1, with TRBD1 matching 8 bases. The CDR3 loop spans 15 amino acids. CDR1 is SGHRS, CDR2 YFSETQ, per germline. With 2 bases clipped from V and 4 bases from J, the junction kept 5 bases outside the gene matches. CDR3 coding DNA: TGCGCCAGCAGCTTTGACACAGGGGGAGGAAACACCATATATTTT. Translated: CASSFDTGGGNTIYF.

The genes are TRBV28 and TRBJ1-2; 7 bases fit TRBD1. CDR1 is MDHEN and CDR2 is SYDVKM in the germline V gene. The CDR3 runs to 13 residues. Trimming cost V 8 bases and J 4 bases; bases outside gene matches: 7. This CDR3 is CASGQGGPYGYTF. CDR3 sequence (DNA): TGTGCCAGCGGTCAGGGGGGACCCTATGGCTACACCTTC.

This chain links TRBV7-8 with TRBJ1-1; D is possibly TRBD1 (6 bases). The germline V and J ends were trimmed by 3 bases and 1 base, with 15 bases remaining between them. The CDR3 contains 16 residues. Germline CDR1 SGHVS, CDR2 FQNEAQ. The CDR3 spells CASSFRTDSSNTEAFF. For the CDR3, the DNA is TGTGCCAGCAGCTTCAGGACGGACAGTTCGAACACTGAAGCTTTCTTT.

The chain has TRBV4-3 and TRBJ1-1; no firm D call. The germline V gene has CDR1 LGHNA and CDR2 YSLEER. V lost 1 base, J lost 0 bases, and 3 bases lay in between. CDR3 length: 13 residues. In DNA form, the CDR3 reads TGCGCCAGCAGCCAAGTAATGAACACTGAAGCTTTCTTT. Protein: CASSQVMNTEAFF.

The J gene is TRBJ2-7, the V gene TRBV18, with 7 bases matching TRBD2. Germline CDR1 reads KGHSH; CDR2 reads LQKENI. Trimming took 0 bases from V and 4 from J; bases not matched to a gene: 0. The CDR3 contains 13 residues. The CDR3 sequence: CASSPPGGYEQYF. In nucleotides, the CDR3 is TGTGCCAGCTCACCACCGGGAGGGTACGAGCAGTACTTC.

This chain joins TRBV9 and TRBJ2-5; 7 positions agree with TRBD2. Germline CDR1 SGDLS, CDR2 YYNGEE. The CDR3 extends over 15 amino acids. V gave up 0 bases and J gave up 0 bases; unmatched junction bases: 2. The CDR3 region is CASSVGAGDQETQYF. For the CDR3, the DNA is TGTGCCAGCAGCGTAGGTGCGGGGGACCAAGAGACCCAGTACTTC.

The chain joins TRBV6-8 to TRBJ1-3; TRBD1 matches 7 bases. The germline V gene encodes CDR1 MNHGY and CDR2 SAAAGT. There are 16 residues in the CDR3. Trimming at V came to 0 bases and at J to 0 bases, leaving 2 bases not matched to a gene. CDR3 coding DNA: TGTGCCAGCAGTTACTCAAGGGACAGCTCTGGAAACACCATATATTTT. It translates to CASSYSRDSSGNTIYF.

The chain joins TRBV7-8 to TRBJ2-1; TRBD2 matches 11 bases. This CDR3 contains 18 residues. V dropped 0 bases and J dropped 3; count of bases not matched to a gene: 7. The V gene's germline CDR1 is SGHVS and CDR2 FQNEAQ. CDR3 loop: CASSLAMLAGGYYNEQFF. The DNA of the CDR3 is TGTGCCAGCAGCTTAGCGATGCTAGCGGGGGGCTACTACAATGAGCAGTTCTTC.

V usage is TRBV7-3 and J usage is TRBJ2-3; 9 bases align to TRBD2. The CDR3 has 15 amino acids. V dropped 3 bases and J dropped 2; count of bases not matched to a gene: 3. Per germline, CDR1 SGHTA and CDR2 FQGTGA. The CDR3 sequence is CASSFPSGDTDTQYF. The CDR3, as DNA: TGTGCCAGCAGCTTCCCTAGCGGGGACACAGATACGCAGTATTTT.

V usage is TRBV4-1 and J usage is TRBJ1-2, with unresolved D. Germline V CDR1 and CDR2: MGHRA, YSYEKL. The CDR3 sequence is 16 residues long. V was cut by 0 bases and J by 6 bases, with 17 bases left in between. CDR3 DNA sequence: TGCGCCAGCAGCCAAGATCCAGAGGGTAGGACTCATGGCTACACCTTC. It codes for CASSQDPEGRTHGYTF.

This chain uses TRBV11-2 with TRBJ2-5; 9 bases are shared with TRBD1. Judging by the DNA end, TRBJ2-7 fits better; the J call may be wrong. This CDR3 contains 14 residues. The germline V gene has CDR1 SGHAT and CDR2 FQNNGV. This CDR3 is CASSHRGLSSEQYF. The CDR3 bases are TGTGCCAGCAGCCACAGGGGGCTGTCAAGCGAGCAGTACTTC.